Presented here are 11 T cell receptor beta chains from one specimen sequenced in a study of blood T cell repertoires in COVID-19. Generated by immunoSEQ multiplex PCR, the TCRdb table keeps only in-frame clones and is missing some. Among tens of thousands of clones, roughly 85% were seen once, and the ten largest hold around a quarter. The sample was peripheral blood. These receptors all come from a man aged 55 to 70 with active or convalescent COVID-19.

The chain employs TRBV10-3 and TRBJ1-2; 9 bases agree with TRBD1. Germline CDR1 reads ENHRY; CDR2 reads SYGVKD. Germline trimming cut 8 bases from V and 5 bases from J; bases unmatched to any gene: 6. This CDR3 contains 13 residues. The CDR3 spells CAISTGTGYGYTF. The CDR3 nucleotides are TGTGCCATCTCAACCGGGACAGGGTATGGCTACACCTTC.

In this sample, this clone turned up many times. The chain is built from TRBV9 and TRBJ2-3, with 7 nucleotides matching TRBD1. Trimming took 4 bases from V and 2 from J; bases not matched to a gene: 7. CDR1 and CDR2 (germline): SGDLS, YYNGEE. This CDR3 is built from 15 residues. CDR3 sequence (DNA): TGTGCCAGCAGCCCCCGGGACAGCCTCACAGATACGCAGTATTTT. As protein: CASSPRDSLTDTQYF.

V usage is TRBV5-1 and J usage is TRBJ2-6; no clear D gene. CDR3 length: 14 residues. Trimming stripped 0 bases from V and 8 bases from J, with 9 bases between. The germline V gene has CDR1 SGHRS and CDR2 YFSETQ. CDR3 coding DNA: TGCGCCAGCAGCTTGGCCGACTCGACCAACGTCCTGACTTTC. Its translation is CASSLADSTNVLTF.

J is TRBJ2-6 and V is TRBV4-3, with 10 bases aligning to TRBD2. The CDR3 contains 17 residues. Trimming at V came to 6 bases and at J to 0 bases, leaving 5 bases not matched to a gene. Germline CDR1 reads LGHNA; CDR2 reads YSLEER. The CDR3 loop is CASSPLAGVSGANVLTF. The CDR3 DNA sequence: TGCGCCAGCAGTCCTCTAGCGGGGGTCTCTGGGGCCAACGTCCTGACTTTC.

V gene TRBV2 combines with J gene TRBJ2-3; 9 bases line up with TRBD2. Germline CDR1 SNHLY, CDR2 FYNNEI. After removal of 8 bases from V and 4 bases from J, the junction contained 7 bases not matched to a gene. The CDR3 is 14 amino acids. The CDR3 nucleotides read TGTGCCAGCCAACGAGCGGGGGGTTCAGATACGCAGTATTTT. This codes for CASQRAGGSDTQYF.

This clone was picked up a small number of times. The chain employs TRBV5-1 and TRBJ1-1; weak D call: TRBD1 (6 bases). Germline CDR1 is SGHRS and CDR2 is YFSETQ. The V end was cut by 4 bases, the J end by 1 base, with 8 bases between. The CDR3 is 13 residues long. CDR3 loop: CASSVTGNTEAFF. CDR3 sequence (DNA): TGCGCCAGCAGCGTGACAGGGAACACTGAAGCTTTCTTT.

This sequence joins TRBV2 and TRBJ2-5, with TRBD1 matching over 8 bases. V shed 6 bases and J 5 bases; nucleotides not matched to a gene: 8. Per germline, CDR1 SNHLY and CDR2 FYNNEI. This CDR3 has 14 residues. The CDR3 loop reads CASRSDRDAETQYF. CDR3 bases: TGTGCCAGCAGGTCGGACAGGGATGCGGAGACCCAGTACTTC.

V usage is TRBV25-1 and J usage is TRBJ1-1, with 11 bases identical to TRBD1. Losses at the gene ends were 3 bases for V and 3 bases for J; bases not matched to a gene: 3. Germline V gene sequence: CDR1 MGHDK, CDR2 SYGVNS. The CDR3 extends over 15 amino acids. CDR3 coding DNA: TGTGCCAGCAGTGATCCGGGACAGGGGGACACTGAAGCTTTCTTT. This translates into CASSDPGQGDTEAFF.

This sequence joins TRBV5-6 and TRBJ1-2; a possible D gene is TRBD1 (5 bases). Germline V gene data show CDR1 as SGHDT and CDR2 as YYEEEE. V was clipped by 4 bases and J by 4 bases, with 14 bases between them. The CDR3 runs 14 residues. CDR3 residues: CASSESGQGYGYTF. CDR3 nucleotides: TGTGCCAGCAGCGAGTCCGGGCAGGGCTATGGCTACACCTTC.

V usage is TRBV28 and J usage is TRBJ2-7; the D gene is possibly TRBD1 (5 bases). The V end was cut by 5 bases, the J end by 2 bases, with 10 bases between. Germline V gene data show CDR1 as MDHEN and CDR2 as SYDVKM. This CDR3 region has 13 residues. This chain's CDR3 is CASSRTGTYEQYF. CDR3 in DNA: TGTGCCAGCAGTCGAACAGGCACCTACGAGCAGTACTTC.

The CDR3 spells CASSEPRGPGETQYF. CDR3 coding DNA: TGTGCCAGCAGTGAACCTCGAGGGCCCGGAGAGACCCAGTACTTC. The chain recombines TRBV25-1 with TRBJ2-5; D may be TRBD2 (5 bases). The length of the CDR3 is 15 residues. From germline, CDR1 is MGHDK and CDR2 SYGVNS. Trimming took 2 bases from V and 4 from J, leaving 14 bases between them.